This T cell receptor (beta chain) was profiled in a study of control samples from healthy donors and cancer patients. This clone was recorded once. The table came from immunoSEQ multiplex PCR; TCRdb's copy has only in-frame clones and leaves some out. The sample holds about 120,000 clones, 93% seen once. The germline V gene encodes CDR1 SGHAT and CDR2 FQNNGV. V was pared by 2 bases and J by 3 bases, with 10 bases between. The CDR3 has 15 amino acids. The sequenced sample was blood. The receptor was derived from a man younger than 40 in good health. This chain joins TRBV11-2 and TRBJ1-4; a possible D gene is TRBD1 (5 bases). CDR3 sequence (DNA): TGTGCCAGCAGCTTATCTCGGGGGGCTAATGAAAAACTGTTTTTT. It encodes CASSLSRGANEKLFF.